Sequencing of this TCR beta chain was carried out in a study of CD8 T cells in Susac syndrome. The study, taken as a whole, reports: The relatively small number of individuals in the TCR sequencing and HLA analysis was acknowledged by the study.

A word on this clonotype: The antigen is unknown.

Sequencing targeted TCR beta in T cells from blood (CD8+ and CD4+). CD8+ and CD4+ T cells were negatively isolated; TEMRA cells were FACS-enriched. An input of 0.5 to 1 ug of RNA was subjected to reverse transcription using random hexamers. TCRdb redid the calling of the immunoSEQ multiplex PCR reads with MiXCR, one entry per CDR3 protein. The sample holds about 300,000 distinct CDR3 sequences; 75% to 85% are singletons and the top ten take 0.21%. This receptor was identified in a human donor with multiple sclerosis. The material sequenced was CD8+ T cells from PBMCs.

CDR3 in DNA: TGTGCCAGCAGTCGGGACACTAGCGGGAGCCAAGAGACCCAGTACTTC. Protein: CASSRDTSGSQETQYF. The rearrangement uses TRBV28 and TRBJ2-5, with 11 bases matching TRBD2. The CDR3 is 16 amino acids. Germline CDR1 MDHEN, CDR2 SYDVKM. The ends lost 5 bases at V and 1 base at J; junction bases unmatched: 6.